Shown below are 3 T cell receptor beta chains from a single sample sequenced in a study of regulatory T cells in long-lasting Graves disease. Time point: newly diagnosed GD, antithyroid drugs for less than 3 months. Scientists built the TCR library using RNA that was extracted from PBMCs. Arm-PCR of CDR3 regions with iRepertoire HTBI primers generated TCR beta libraries. Each CDR3 protein gets one entry after TCRdb re-called the multiplex PCR reads with MiXCR. The profile shows some 320,000 distinct CDR3 sequences, 15% to 20% of them singletons. The specimen comprised peripheral blood mononuclear cells (PBMCs), sampled at new diagnosis, from a patient treated with antithyroid drugs. Receptor source: a female donor with Graves disease.

The V and J genes are TRBV19 and TRBJ2-3; TRBD1 aligns across 7 bases. Per germline, CDR1 LNHDA and CDR2 SQIVND (reference sequence). V was pared by 4 bases and J by 0 bases, with 7 bases of the junction left unmatched. CDR3 length: 16 amino acids. Here the CDR3 DNA reads TGTGCCAGTAGTAACCAGCAGGGGGTTAGCACAGATACGCAGTATTTT. Translating gives CASSNQQGVSTDTQYF. The full variable domain, in which reference TRBV19 and TRBJ2-3 provide the parts outside the CDR3, is DGGITQSPKYLFRKEGQNVTLSCEQNLNHDAMYWYRQDPGQGLRLIYYSQIVNDFQKGDIAEGYSVSREKKESFPLTVTSAQKNPTAFYLCASSNQQGVSTDTQYFGPGTRLTVL.

This clonotype has a count of ten or more. The rearrangement joins TRBV12-5 to TRBJ2-2, with 9 bases that match TRBD1. V was pared by 3 bases and J by 4 bases, with 12 bases of the junction left unmatched. The CDR3 totals 18 residues. Per the germline V gene, CDR1 is LGHNT and CDR2 is FRNRAP. For the CDR3, the DNA is TGTGCTAGTGGTTTCCCACAGGGGGCCGTCCCCGCCACCGGGGAGCTGTTTTTT. Protein sequence: CASGFPQGAVPATGELFF.

This clonotype was counted many times. CDR3 sequence: CASRFPKSYGYTF. CDR3 bases: TGTGCCAGCAGATTCCCCAAATCCTATGGCTACACCTTC. The chain is built from TRBV28 and TRBJ1-2; no clear D. The CDR3 totals 13 residues. Trimming pared 6 bases from V and 4 bases from J, leaving 12 bases between. The V gene's germline CDR1 is MDHEN and CDR2 SYDVKM.